This TCR beta chain was obtained from a study of T cell responses to AZD1222 COVID-19 vaccine (dated by TCRdb to 2020 to 2022). Regarding the complete study: TCR sequencing covered 233 trial participants: 200 to 210 given two doses of AZD1222 and 26 given two doses of MenACWY control vaccine. Trial participants were enrolled by age into subgroups of 18-55, 56-69 and 70-plus years, and 148, 28 and 57 TCR-sequenced participants, respectively, were included in these subgroups. Points the paper makes about the study in general: The vaccine-associated CD4 TCRs covered the entire spike protein, and the dominant responses fell in regions 160-218 and 743-854. Because no samples from the day 14 peak response were available, repertoires could be characterized only after the peak T cell response. Reportedly, close to half of the unique spike-specific TCRs recognized epitopes lying outside the regions that are mutated in the B.1.351 and B.1.1.7 variants. Most participants were white British and females outnumbered males, and the authors suggested that clonal diversity may have been underestimated. Conclusions about previously exposed vaccinees are limited because only six or seven AZD1222 recipients were SARS-CoV-2 seropositive at baseline. A significant rise in spike-specific TCR breadth and depth was observed after two AZD1222 doses relative to day 0 and relative to MenACWY recipients. In the small 56-69-year group, the increase in depth fell short of significance, most likely because of low power.

Read against the paper, the sample's time point label means: about 28 days (+/-7) after the second vaccine dose. AZD1222 recipients given second doses at about 4 weeks or at about 12 weeks were pooled, since spike-specific TCR depth and breadth were not found to differ between the two schedules. Samples from vaccinated people were obtained from the UK trials COV001 and COV002, which included a single-blind randomized controlled phase 2/3 trial of AZD1222 (ChAdOx1 nCoV-19) in healthy adults. For TCRbeta chain sequencing, PBMC samples were collected from trial participants at day 0 and at day 28 after the second dose. The CDR3 regions of human TCRbeta chains were subjected to immunosequencing. For the original study's pipeline: Repertoire TCRs were matched against a reference library of SARS-CoV-2-specific TCRs generated with the MIRA antigen-specificity platform. Breadth was defined as the fraction of unique TCRs that were SARS-CoV-2-associated, and depth was defined as the fraction of total T cells that were SARS-CoV-2-associated. Using the MIRA data, every spike-specific TCR was mapped to the spike region that the TCR reacted to and assigned to either a CD4 or a CD8 class. Log10-transformed breadth and depth values were compared by one-way ANOVA with Sidak's multiple comparisons tests. Entries here come from immuneACCESS through TCRdb and include only in-frame sequences with V and J called. Some clones fail to appear in such tables; in the studies checked, an unresolved V gene covers under half of the shortfall, and the cause of the remainder is unknown. That table furnishes V, J and clone size, whereas the DNA furnished D and trimming. The sample data list over 25,000 clones, and 80% to 95% of these were observed just once. Jointly, the top ten make up about 8.1% of the sample.

Of note for this clone: Its target antigen remains unknown. Base quality data are lacking; no much larger clone is found one base away.

The source of this sequence is an adult who received the AZD1222 COVID-19 vaccine. This specimen consisted of peripheral blood, obtained 28 days after the second AZD1222 dose.

The DNA reads as follows: TGTGCCAGTAGTCCGACTAGCGGAGCCTACGAGCAGTACTTC. The encoded protein is CASSPTSGAYEQYF. This receptor chain uses TRBV19 and TRBJ2-7, with 9 bases aligning to TRBD2. The germline V gene (reference sequence) gives CDR1 as LNHDA and CDR2 as SQIVND. From cysteine to phenylalanine, the CDR3 is 14 amino acids long. The kept DNA is CDR3 alone, 42 bases in frame from the first base. Unmatched junction bases come to 4, with V trimmed by 5 bases and J by 2 bases.